This T cell receptor beta chain was sequenced in a study of cytomegalovirus exposure and HLA in healthy donors. Points from the study as a whole: A later analysis reportedly identified an Asian-associated ancestry cluster as carrying fewer N-insertions than the approximately 710-donor mean. The study listed under 200 cytomegalovirus-associated TCR beta chains.

This CDR3 contains 16 residues. CDR1 and CDR2 from the germline V gene are SNHLY and FYNNEI. Trimming left V 3 bases short and J 7 bases short, with 16 bases between. In the PCR, 60 Vbeta and 13 Jbeta primers were used. The repertoire was sequenced with immunoSEQ multiplex PCR; TCRdb's copy has only in-frame clones and lacks some. The sample consists of 150,000 to 200,000 clones, 77% of them appearing once. As concerns this clone: Its matching antigen is unknown.

This sequence originates from a woman in her thirties in good health and CMV-seronegative. Sequenced sample: PBMCs. V gene TRBV2 combines with J gene TRBJ1-6; TRBD1 is a possible D gene (6 bases). The CDR3 DNA sequence: TGTGCCAGCAGTGAGACTGGGCCGCAGGGGAATTCACCCCTCCACTTT. Protein sequence: CASSETGPQGNSPLHF.